A selection of T cell receptor beta chains follows, all from one sample in a study of CD8+ T cells in alopecia areata. Repertoires were generated with immunoSEQ multiplex PCR, while TCRdb's copy carries only in-frame clones and drops some. Counted here are roughly 200,000 clones, around two fifths occurring once; the ten biggest clones make up 0.48%. The specimen comprised CD4+ T cells sorted from blood, sampled around week 31, from a patient treated with tofacitinib. The receptors shown here come from a human donor with alopecia areata. The CDR3 runs from the conserved cysteine through the conserved F or W. The D gene is left open where the match is weak. Some rows mark clone size as missing; the rest say once, few, many or name a class of expanded clone.

D: -; size: -; V: TRBV1; J: TRBJ2-3; CDR3: CTSSRGGVRQDTQYF; DNA: TGCACCAGCAGCAGGGGGGGGGTGCGCCAAGATACGCAGTATTTT
D: -; size: -; V: TRBV11-2; J: TRBJ2-1; CDR3: CASSLIAQAGNEQFF; DNA: TGTGCCAGCAGCTTAATAGCTCAAGCCGGCAATGAGCAGTTCTTC
D: TRBD2; size: few; V: TRBV5-1; J: TRBJ2-7; CDR3: CASSLSGRSNKYF; DNA: TGCGCCAGCAGCTTAAGCGGGAGGTCTAATAAGTACTTC
D: -; size: -; V: TRBV7-9; J: TRBJ2-7; CDR3: CASSLRRGEQYF; DNA: TGTGCCAGCAGCCTACGGAGAGGTGAGCAGTACTTC
D: -; size: -; V: TRBV6-5; J: TRBJ1-1; CDR3: CASSYDTRGTEAFF; DNA: TGTGCCAGCAGTTACGACACGAGGGGGACTGAAGCTTTCTTT
D: TRBD1; size: few; V: TRBV11-2; J: TRBJ2-7; CDR3: CASSFRQGFSYEQYF; DNA: TGTGCCAGCAGCTTCCGACAGGGGTTCTCCTACGAGCAGTACTTC
D: TRBD1; size: few; V: TRBV5-1; J: TRBJ1-5; CDR3: CASRVPPQGAPQPQHF; DNA: TGCGCCAGCAGGGTCCCCCCCCAGGGGGCCCCTCAGCCCCAGCATTTT
D: TRBD1; size: -; V: TRBV5-1; J: TRBJ1-1; CDR3: CASSDRVNTEAFF; DNA: TGCGCCAGCAGCGACAGGGTGAACACTGAAGCTTTCTTT
D: -; size: few; V: TRBV11-2; J: TRBJ2-2; CDR3: CASSDLQSTGELFF; DNA: TGTGCCAGCAGCGACCTACAGAGCACCGGGGAGCTGTTTTTT
D: -; size: once; V: TRBV25-1; J: TRBJ1-5; CDR3: CASSDREDNQPQHF; DNA: TGTGCCAGCAGTGACAGGGAAGACAATCAGCCCCAGCATTTT
D: TRBD1; size: many; V: TRBV11-2; J: TRBJ2-2; CDR3: CASSLGLDRGGTGELFF; DNA: TGTGCCAGCAGCTTAGGGCTCGACAGGGGAGGCACCGGGGAGCTGTTTTTT